Listed here are 12 T cell receptor beta chains from one sample, sequenced in a study of blood T cell repertoires in COVID-19. TCRdb's copy holds only in-frame clones and misses some; the assay was immunoSEQ multiplex PCR. The repertoire has 95,000 to 150,000 clones, 80% to 90% of them found once; the top ten carry 5.5% to 6%. Sequencing input: peripheral blood. These receptors came from a man older than 75 with active or convalescent COVID-19.

The chain combines TRBV6-5 with TRBJ2-2; the D gene is possibly TRBD1 (5 bases). V was cut by 6 bases and J by 3 bases, with 14 bases left in between. This CDR3 is 15 amino acids long. Germline CDR1 is MNHEY and CDR2 is SVGAGI. Here the CDR3 DNA reads TGTGCCAGCAGACCTCAAGGGGCACACACCGGGGAGCTGTTTTTT. This codes for CASRPQGAHTGELFF.

This chain connects TRBV27 to TRBJ1-3; a possible D gene is TRBD1 (6 bases). The CDR3 sequence is 15 residues long. In germline, CDR1 is MNHEY, CDR2 SMNVEV (reference sequence). V shed 5 bases and J shed 2 bases, with 13 bases lying between them. The CDR3 reads CASSLSYRAGNTIYF. Here the CDR3 DNA reads TGTGCCAGCAGTCTCTCCTACAGGGCTGGAAACACCATATATTTT.

V usage is TRBV9 and J usage is TRBJ2-7, with 9 nucleotides matching TRBD1. Germline CDR1 SGDLS, CDR2 YYNGEE. The CDR3 extends over 16 amino acids. V lost 4 bases and J lost 0; bases outside the gene matches: 8. The CDR3 protein is CASSRTGQGSSYEQYF. The CDR3 bases are TGTGCCAGCAGCAGAACGGGACAGGGAAGCTCCTACGAGCAGTACTTC. Supplemented by reference TRBV9 and TRBJ2-7, the full variable domain reads DSGVTQTPKHLITATGQRVTLRCSPRSGDLSVYWYQQSLDQGLQFLIQYYNGEERAKGNILERFSAQQFPDLHSELNLSSLELGDSALYFCASSRTGQGSSYEQYFGPGTRLTVT.

This clone appeared a few times. The rearrangement joins TRBV25-1 to TRBJ1-4; unclear D gene. Germline CDR1 is MGHDK and CDR2 is SYGVNS. The CDR3 consists of 12 residues. With 4 bases removed from V and 6 bases from J, the gap between germline ends came to 6 bases. CDR3 in amino acids: CASSGRDEKLFF. For the CDR3, the DNA is TGTGCCAGCAGTGGCCGGGATGAAAAACTGTTTTTT.

The chain has TRBV5-6 and TRBJ2-7; a weak D match, TRBD2 (5 bases). V lost 2 bases, J lost 3 bases, and 15 bases lay in between. CDR3 size: 15 residues. The V gene's germline CDR1 is SGHDT and CDR2 YYEEEE. CDR3 amino acids: CASSFGLGGLYEQYF. The CDR3 nucleotides are TGTGCCAGCAGCTTCGGACTTGGCGGGCTCTACGAGCAGTACTTC.

This clone was counted only a few times. V and J are TRBV19 and TRBJ2-7; no reliable D call. Germline V gene sequence: CDR1 LNHDA, CDR2 SQIVND (reference sequence). The CDR3 length is 13 residues. V was clipped by 4 bases and J by 3 bases, with 10 bases between them. DNA of the CDR3: TGTGCCAGTAGTAATTCGTTTAACTACGAGCAGTACTTC. This codes for CASSNSFNYEQYF.

The chain carries TRBV5-1 and TRBJ1-6; D is perhaps TRBD1 (6 bases). This CDR3 has 16 residues. The germline CDR1 and CDR2 sequences are SGHRS and YFSETQ. V was trimmed by 1 base and J by 2 bases, leaving 10 bases between them. The CDR3 spells CASSLNRVTYNSPLHF. The CDR3 DNA follows: TGCGCCAGCAGCTTGAACAGGGTCACCTATAATTCACCCCTCCACTTT.

The V gene is TRBV7-2, the J gene TRBJ2-6, with 10 bases aligning to TRBD1. The germline V gene encodes CDR1 SGHTA and CDR2 FQGNSA. The CDR3 is 16 amino acids. The V and J ends lost 5 bases and 4 bases, in that order; junction bases with no gene match: 5. CDR3 sequence: CASSPGQGSGANVLTF. CDR3 coding DNA: TGTGCCAGCAGCCCGGGACAGGGGTCCGGGGCCAACGTCCTGACTTTC.

The chain employs TRBV7-6 and TRBJ2-1; 7 bases map to TRBD2. Trimming removed 1 base from V and 7 bases from J; junction bases left unmatched: 16. The CDR3 extends over 18 amino acids. Germline V lookup: CDR1 SGHVS, CDR2 FNYEAQ. CDR3 region: CASSLEGESGDGANEQFF. As DNA, the CDR3 is TGTGCCAGCAGCTTAGAGGGAGAGAGCGGGGACGGGGCGAATGAGCAGTTCTTC.

The chain combines TRBV29-1 with TRBJ2-7, with 11 bases fitting TRBD1. V gave up 6 bases and J gave up 4 bases; unmatched junction bases: 5. The CDR3 has 13 residues. Germline values: CDR1 SQVTM, CDR2 ANQGSEA. The CDR3 is CSVGQGARYEQYF. As DNA, the CDR3 is TGCAGCGTAGGACAGGGGGCAAGATACGAGCAGTACTTC.

This clone has just a few counts. Other DNA sequences within the sample encode an identical CDR3. CDR3: CASSHPEGNTEAFF. The CDR3 bases are TGTGCCAGCAGCCACCCAGAGGGGAACACTGAAGCTTTCTTT. This chain joins TRBV6-5 and TRBJ1-1; D is ambiguous. The CDR3 spans 14 residues. Germline V lookup: CDR1 MNHEY, CDR2 SVGAGI. Trimming removed 6 bases at V and 1 base at J, with 12 bases between.

The chain employs TRBV20-1 and TRBJ2-7; D remains ambiguous. The CDR3 totals 11 residues. V was shortened by 7 bases and J by 0 bases, with 7 bases between the two germline ends. Germline V gene data show CDR1 as DFQATT and CDR2 as SNEGSKA (reference sequence). The CDR3 sequence is CSGQDSYEQYF. CDR3 sequence (DNA): TGCAGTGGGCAGGACTCCTACGAGCAGTACTTC.